This is a list of T cell receptor beta chains from one sample in a study of T cell responses to AZD1222 COVID-19 vaccine. Only in-frame clones appear in the TCRdb table, and some are missing; sequencing was by immunoSEQ multiplex PCR. The table has about 120,000 clones, roughly nine tenths seen once. Sequencing was performed on peripheral blood, taken on day 0 of AZD1222 vaccination. The receptors shown here come from an adult in good health. Both conserved end residues are part of each CDR3. Clone size is not always given. Where it is, it says once, few, many or a class for expanded clones.

j_call clone_size v_call cdr3_aa
TRBJ1-5 . TRBV2 CASGGSNQPQHF
TRBJ2-1 . TRBV5-1 CASSLDRGEYNEQFF
TRBJ1-1 . TRBV24-1 CATSDFTTEAFF
TRBJ2-2 . TRBV19 CASSAGLAGVTVGELFF
TRBJ1-5 . TRBV6-5 CASRRLTTDPQPQHF
TRBJ1-1 . TRBV2 CASTLRLSTEAFF
TRBJ2-3 . TRBV19 CASSPGRTVPDTQYF
TRBJ1-2 . TRBV28 CASSDNTRVLRDGYTF
TRBJ2-2 . TRBV24-1 CATGPRFTGELFF
TRBJ1-5 . TRBV7-8 CASSSTMNSNQPQHF
TRBJ1-2 . TRBV19 CASREFNYGYTF
TRBJ2-7 . TRBV19 CASSEGLPLYEQYF
TRBJ2-5 . TRBV27 CASSPGTSGRKETQYF
TRBJ2-1 . TRBV5-8 CASSLGAQVQFDEQFF
TRBJ1-6 . TRBV6-5 CASSSDRTGSLALHF
TRBJ1-2 . TRBV28 CASSLLGVGGYTF
TRBJ1-1 . TRBV9 CASSGGTTGTEAFF
TRBJ1-4 . TRBV23-1 CASSPRTGRATNEKLFF
TRBJ1-2 . TRBV7-8 CASSSQTPNYGYTF
TRBJ2-2 few TRBV10-3 CAISAVGTGAGELFF
TRBJ1-1 few TRBV24-1 CATSDPLRAEAFF
TRBJ2-7 . TRBV5-1 CASSWGTGGQTGYEQYF
TRBJ1-3 . TRBV7-9 CASSGLDGLEGNTIYF
TRBJ2-3 . TRBV6-5 CASRGSVAVTDTQYF
TRBJ1-2 . TRBV9 CASSAGTGRGYTF
TRBJ2-7 once TRBV7-9 CAIVGDGTYEQYF
TRBJ1-5 . TRBV5-5 CASSLRAGDQPQHF
TRBJ2-7 once TRBV6-5 CASSIAPFTSYEQYF
TRBJ2-6 once TRBV28 CASSSPASGANVLTF
TRBJ2-7 . TRBV28 CASSLTGRGYEQYF
TRBJ1-2 few TRBV3-1/TRBV3-2 CASSMRDRGYGYTF
TRBJ1-5 . TRBV24-1 CATSPRGVDQPQHF